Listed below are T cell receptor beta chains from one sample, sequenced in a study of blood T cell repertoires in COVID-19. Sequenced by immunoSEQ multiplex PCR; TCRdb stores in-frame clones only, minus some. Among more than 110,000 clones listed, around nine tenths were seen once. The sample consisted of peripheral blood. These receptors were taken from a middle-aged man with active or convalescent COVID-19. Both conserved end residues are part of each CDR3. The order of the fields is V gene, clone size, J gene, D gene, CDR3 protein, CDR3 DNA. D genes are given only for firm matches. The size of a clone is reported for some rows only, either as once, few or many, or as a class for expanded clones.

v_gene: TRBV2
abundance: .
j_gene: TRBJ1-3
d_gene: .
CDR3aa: CASRSRSGSGNTIYF
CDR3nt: TGTGCCAGCAGATCCAGGTCGGGGTCTGGAAACACCATATATTTT

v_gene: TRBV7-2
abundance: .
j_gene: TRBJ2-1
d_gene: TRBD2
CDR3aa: CASSSTSGSNDEQFF
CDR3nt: TGTGCCAGCAGTTCGACTAGCGGGAGTAACGATGAGCAGTTCTTC

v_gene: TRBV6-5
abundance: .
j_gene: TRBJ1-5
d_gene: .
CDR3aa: CASSLRDNYQPQHF
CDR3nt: TGTGCCAGCAGTTTACGGGACAACTATCAGCCCCAGCATTTT

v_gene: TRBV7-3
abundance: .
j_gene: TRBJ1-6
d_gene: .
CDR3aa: CASSFGGQGSPLHF
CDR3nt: TGTGCCAGCAGCTTCGGGGGGCAGGGGTCACCCCTCCACTTT

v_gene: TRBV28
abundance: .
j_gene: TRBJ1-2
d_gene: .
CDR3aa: CASKNSNYGYTF
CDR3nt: TGTGCCAGCAAGAACTCTAACTATGGCTACACCTTC

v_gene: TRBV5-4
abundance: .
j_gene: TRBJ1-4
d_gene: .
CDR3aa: CASSLGPGTTDEKLFF
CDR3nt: TGTGCCAGCAGCTTGGGCCCCGGGACAACAGATGAAAAACTGTTTTTT

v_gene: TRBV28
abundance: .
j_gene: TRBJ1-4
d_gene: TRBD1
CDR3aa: CASSYRDRRGLNEKLFF
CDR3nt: TGTGCCAGCAGTTACCGGGACAGGAGGGGCCTTAATGAAAAACTGTTTTTT

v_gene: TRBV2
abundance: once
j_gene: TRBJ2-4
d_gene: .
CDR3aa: CASSLDSPLAKNIQYF
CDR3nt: TGTGCCAGCAGTTTAGACAGCCCGTTAGCCAAAAACATTCAGTACTTC

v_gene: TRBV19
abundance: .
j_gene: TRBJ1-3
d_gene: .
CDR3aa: CASSTPLLSSGNTIYF
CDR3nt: TGTGCCAGTAGTACCCCCCTCCTGAGCTCTGGAAACACCATATATTTT

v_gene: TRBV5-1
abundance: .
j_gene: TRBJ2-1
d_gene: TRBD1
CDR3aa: CASTPGQGNEQFF
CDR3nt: TGCGCCAGCACCCCAGGACAGGGGAATGAGCAGTTCTTC

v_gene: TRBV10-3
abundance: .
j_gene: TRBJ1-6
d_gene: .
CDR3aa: CAISPGSRHDSPLHF
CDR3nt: TGTGCCATCAGTCCCGGGTCTCGCCATGATTCACCCCTCCACTTT

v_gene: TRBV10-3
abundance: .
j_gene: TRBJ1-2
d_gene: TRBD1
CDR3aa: CAISDSTGNYGYTF
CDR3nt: TGTGCCATCAGTGACTCGACAGGGAACTATGGCTACACCTTC

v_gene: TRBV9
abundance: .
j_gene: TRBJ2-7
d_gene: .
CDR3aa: CASSVTHLPYEQYF
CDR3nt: TGTGCCAGCAGCGTGACTCACCTCCCCTACGAGCAGTACTTC

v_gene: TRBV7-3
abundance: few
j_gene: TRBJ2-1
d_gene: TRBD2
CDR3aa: CASSQGLAGNEQFF
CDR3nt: TGTGCCAGCAGCCAGGGACTAGCGGGCAATGAGCAGTTCTTC

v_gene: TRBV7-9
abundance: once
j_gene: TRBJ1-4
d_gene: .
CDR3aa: CASSPVGREKLFF
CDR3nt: TGTGCCAGCAGCCCCGTGGGGAGGGAAAAACTGTTTTTT

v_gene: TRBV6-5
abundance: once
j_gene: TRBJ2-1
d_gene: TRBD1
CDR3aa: CASSFPGTGNEQFF
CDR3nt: TGTGCCAGCAGTTTTCCCGGGACAGGGAATGAGCAGTTCTTC

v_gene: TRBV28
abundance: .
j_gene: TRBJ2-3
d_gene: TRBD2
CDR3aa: CASSSQRGGGDTQYF
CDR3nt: TGTGCCAGCAGTTCTCAGCGGGGAGGAGGAGATACGCAGTATTTT

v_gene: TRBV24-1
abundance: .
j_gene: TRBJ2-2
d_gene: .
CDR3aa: CATSDSATGTDTGELFF
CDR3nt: TGTGCCACCAGTGATTCGGCTACCGGGACTGATACCGGGGAGCTGTTTTTT

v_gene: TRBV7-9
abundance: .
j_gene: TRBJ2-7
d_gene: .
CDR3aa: CASSSIAASPYEQYF
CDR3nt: TGTGCCAGCAGCTCTATCGCGGCGAGTCCTTACGAGCAGTACTTC

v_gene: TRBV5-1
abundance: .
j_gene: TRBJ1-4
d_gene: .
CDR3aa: CASSLGQPGVTNEKLFF
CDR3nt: TGCGCCAGCAGCTTGGGACAGCCAGGTGTAACTAATGAAAAACTGTTTTTT

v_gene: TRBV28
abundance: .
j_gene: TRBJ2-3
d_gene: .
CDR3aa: CASRPMGHSTNTQYF
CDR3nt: TGTGCCAGCAGACCCATGGGGCATTCCACAAATACGCAGTATTTT

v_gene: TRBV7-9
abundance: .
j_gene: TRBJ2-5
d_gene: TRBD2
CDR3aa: CASGVAGGPETQYF
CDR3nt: TGTGCCAGCGGCGTAGCGGGAGGGCCGGAGACCCAGTACTTC

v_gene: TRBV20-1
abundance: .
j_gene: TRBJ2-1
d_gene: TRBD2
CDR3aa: CSASPAGGPSGYNEQFF
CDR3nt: TGCAGTGCTAGTCCCGCGGGAGGGCCCTCCGGCTACAATGAGCAGTTCTTC

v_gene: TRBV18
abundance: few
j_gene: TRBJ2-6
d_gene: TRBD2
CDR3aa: CASSPTGGGLGSGANVLTF
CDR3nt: TGTGCCAGCTCACCCACCGGGGGAGGGCTTGGTTCTGGGGCCAACGTCCTGACTTTC

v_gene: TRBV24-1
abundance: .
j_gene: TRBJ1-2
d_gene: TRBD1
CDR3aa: CATSGGTGLDYGYTF
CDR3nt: TGTGCCACCAGTGGCGGGACAGGGCTTGACTATGGCTACACCTTC

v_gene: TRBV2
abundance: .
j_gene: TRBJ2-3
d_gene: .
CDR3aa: CASSEQRGSTDTQYF
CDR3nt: TGTGCCAGCAGTGAACAGAGGGGGAGCACAGATACGCAGTATTTT

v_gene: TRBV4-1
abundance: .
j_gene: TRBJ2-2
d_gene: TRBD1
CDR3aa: CASSPGQGNTGELFF
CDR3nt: TGCGCCAGCAGCCCGGGACAGGGAAACACCGGGGAGCTGTTTTTT

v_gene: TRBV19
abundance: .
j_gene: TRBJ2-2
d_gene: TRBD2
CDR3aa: CASTGGTRGGELFF
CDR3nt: TGTGCCAGTACAGGCGGGACTAGAGGCGGGGAGCTGTTTTTT

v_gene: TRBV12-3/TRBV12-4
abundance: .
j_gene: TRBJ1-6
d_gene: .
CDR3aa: CASSPGHGSPLHF
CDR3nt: TGTGCCAGCAGTCCGGGACACGGCTCACCCCTCCACTTT

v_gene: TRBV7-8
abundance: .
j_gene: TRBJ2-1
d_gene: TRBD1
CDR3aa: CASSLPRRTGGRSNEQFF
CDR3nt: TGTGCCAGCAGCTTACCCCGCCGGACAGGGGGACGCAGCAATGAGCAGTTCTTC